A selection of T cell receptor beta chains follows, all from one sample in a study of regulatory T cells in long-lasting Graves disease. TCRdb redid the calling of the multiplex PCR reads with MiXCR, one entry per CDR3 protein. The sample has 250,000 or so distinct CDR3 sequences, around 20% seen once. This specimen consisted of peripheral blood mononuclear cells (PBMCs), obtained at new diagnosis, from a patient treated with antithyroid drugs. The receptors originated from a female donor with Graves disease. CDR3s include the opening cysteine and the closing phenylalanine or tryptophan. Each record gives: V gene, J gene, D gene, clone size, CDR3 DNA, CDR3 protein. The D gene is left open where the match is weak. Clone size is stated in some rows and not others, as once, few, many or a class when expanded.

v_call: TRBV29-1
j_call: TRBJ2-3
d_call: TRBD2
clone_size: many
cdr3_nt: TGCAGCGTTGAAAGGCTAGCGGATCCTAGCACAGATACGCAGTATTTT
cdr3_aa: CSVERLADPSTDTQYF

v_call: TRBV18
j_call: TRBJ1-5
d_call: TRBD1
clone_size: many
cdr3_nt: TGTGCCAGCAGACAGGGGGCGGCAAATCAGCCCCAGCATTTT
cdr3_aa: CASRQGAANQPQHF

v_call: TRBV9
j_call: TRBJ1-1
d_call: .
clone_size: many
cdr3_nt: TGTGCCAGCAGCGCCCGACCAGGGTCGGGCACTGAAGCTTTCTTT
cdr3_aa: CASSARPGSGTEAFF

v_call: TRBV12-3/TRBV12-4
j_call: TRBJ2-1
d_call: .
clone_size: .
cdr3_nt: TGTGCCAGCAGTTTAGCGAGGTCACCCTACAATGAGCAGTTCTTC
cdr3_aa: CASSLARSPYNEQFF

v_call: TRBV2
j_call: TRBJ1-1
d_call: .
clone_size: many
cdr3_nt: TGTGCCAGAGAAGGGGGGCGTAAGTTTCTGTACACTGAAGCTTTCTTT
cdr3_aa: CAREGGRKFLYTEAFF

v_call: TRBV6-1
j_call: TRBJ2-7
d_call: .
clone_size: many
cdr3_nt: TGTGCCAGCAGACCACCGCTTCCGGGAGAGCAGTACTTC
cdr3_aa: CASRPPLPGEQYF

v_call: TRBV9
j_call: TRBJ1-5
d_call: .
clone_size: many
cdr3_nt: TGTGCCAGCAGCGTAGGGGGACTTGGCAATCAGCCCCAGCATTTT
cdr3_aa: CASSVGGLGNQPQHF

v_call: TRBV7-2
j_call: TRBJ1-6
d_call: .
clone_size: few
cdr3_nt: TGTGCCAGCAGCTGGCCCAAGAATAATTCACCCCTCCACTTT
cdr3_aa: CASSWPKNNSPLHF

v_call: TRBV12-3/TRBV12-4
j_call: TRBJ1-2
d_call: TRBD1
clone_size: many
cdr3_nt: TGTGCCAGCAGTTTGATAGACAGGGAACCCTACACCTTC
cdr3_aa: CASSLIDREPYTF

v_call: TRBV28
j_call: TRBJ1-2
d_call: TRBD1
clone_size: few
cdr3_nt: TGTGCCAGCAGGTGGGACAGGGCTAACTATGGCTACACCTTC
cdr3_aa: CASRWDRANYGYTF

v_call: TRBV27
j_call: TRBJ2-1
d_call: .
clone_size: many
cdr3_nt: TGTGCCAGCAGTCGGGTGGGAGCCTACAATGAGCAGTTCTTC
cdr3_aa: CASSRVGAYNEQFF

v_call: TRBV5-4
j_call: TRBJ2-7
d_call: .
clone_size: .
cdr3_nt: TGTGCCAGCAGCTGGGGGGCGGACGACTACGAGCAGTACTTC
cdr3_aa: CASSWGADDYEQYF

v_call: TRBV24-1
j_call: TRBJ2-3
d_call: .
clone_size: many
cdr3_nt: TGTGCCACCAGTGATCGTGGCTTCACAGATACGCAGTATTTT
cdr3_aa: CATSDRGFTDTQYF

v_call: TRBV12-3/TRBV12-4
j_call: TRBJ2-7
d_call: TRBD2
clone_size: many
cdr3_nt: TGTGCCAGCAGTTTAGATTGGGCGGGAGGTTACGAGCAGTACTTC
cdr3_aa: CASSLDWAGGYEQYF

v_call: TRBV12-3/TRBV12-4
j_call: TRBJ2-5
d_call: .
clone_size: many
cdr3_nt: TGTGCCAGCAGTTTAGGCAGGCAACAGACCCAGTACTTC
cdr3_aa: CASSLGRQQTQYF

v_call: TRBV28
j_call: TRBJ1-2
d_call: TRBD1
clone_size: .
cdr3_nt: TGTGCCAGCAGTTCTCCTTGGACAGGGGGCCGTACTAACTATGGCTACACCTTC
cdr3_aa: CASSSPWTGGRTNYGYTF

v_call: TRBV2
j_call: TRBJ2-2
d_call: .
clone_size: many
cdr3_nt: TGTGCCAGCAGACTCCAGGGTCTTACAATCACCGGGGAGCTGTTTTTT
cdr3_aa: CASRLQGLTITGELFF

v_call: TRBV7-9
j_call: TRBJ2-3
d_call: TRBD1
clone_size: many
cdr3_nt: TGTGCCAGCAGCGTGGACAGGGGGACAGATACGCAGTATTTT
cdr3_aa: CASSVDRGTDTQYF

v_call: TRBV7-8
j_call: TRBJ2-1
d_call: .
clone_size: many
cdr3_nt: TGTGCCAGCAGCTTAGGGAGGCGCCCTGCCGGTGAGCAGTTCTTC
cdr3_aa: CASSLGRRPAGEQFF

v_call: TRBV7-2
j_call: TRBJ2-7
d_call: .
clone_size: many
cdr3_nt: TGTGCCAGCAGCTTGAACACTCCTTACGAGCAGTACTTC
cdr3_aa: CASSLNTPYEQYF

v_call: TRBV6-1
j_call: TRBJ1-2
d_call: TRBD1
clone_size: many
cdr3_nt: TGTGCCAGCAGTAGGACAGGGGAATATGGCTACACCTTC
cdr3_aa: CASSRTGEYGYTF

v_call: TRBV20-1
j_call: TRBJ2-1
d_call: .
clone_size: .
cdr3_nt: TGCACCGCTAGGCGGGCCTCCCCCAATGAGCAGTTCTTC
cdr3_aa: CTARRASPNEQFF

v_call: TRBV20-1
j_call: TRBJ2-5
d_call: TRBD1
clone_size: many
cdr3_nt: TGCAGTGCTAGAGAGGGGACAGGGGGCGGAGAGACCCAGTACTTC
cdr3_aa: CSAREGTGGGETQYF

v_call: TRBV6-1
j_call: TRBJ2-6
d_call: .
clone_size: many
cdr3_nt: TGTGCCAGCGGAGTCGGTAGAAGGGCCTCTGGGGCCAACGTCCTGACTTTC
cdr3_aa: CASGVGRRASGANVLTF

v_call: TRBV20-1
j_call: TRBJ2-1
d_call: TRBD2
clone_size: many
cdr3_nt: TGCAGTGCGGTTAGCGGGAGGGGATACAATGAGCAGTTCTTC
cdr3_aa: CSAVSGRGYNEQFF

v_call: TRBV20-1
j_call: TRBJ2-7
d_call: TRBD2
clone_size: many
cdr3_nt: TGCAGTGCTAACCCAATACTAGCGGGAGTGGTGCAGTACTTC
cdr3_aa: CSANPILAGVVQYF

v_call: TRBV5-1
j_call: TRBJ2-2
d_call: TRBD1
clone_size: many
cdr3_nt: TGCGCCAGCAGCCCCTTCCAGGGGGCTACCGGGGAGCTGTTTTTT
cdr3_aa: CASSPFQGATGELFF

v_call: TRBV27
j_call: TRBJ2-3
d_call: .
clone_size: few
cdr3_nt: TGTGCCAGTAGTTTAGGGCAGGGGATAGATACGCAGTATTTT
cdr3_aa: CASSLGQGIDTQYF

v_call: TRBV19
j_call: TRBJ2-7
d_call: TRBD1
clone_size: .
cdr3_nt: TGTGCCAGTAGTATTACCTCGGACAGGTTCTACGAGCAGTACTTC
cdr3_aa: CASSITSDRFYEQYF

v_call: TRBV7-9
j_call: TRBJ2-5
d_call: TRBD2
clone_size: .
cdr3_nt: TGTGCCAGCAGCGGGGTAGCGGGGGGCCCTCTCCAAGAGACCCAGTACTTC
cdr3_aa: CASSGVAGGPLQETQYF

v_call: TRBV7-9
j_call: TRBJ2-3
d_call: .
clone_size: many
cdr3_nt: TGTGCCAGCAGCTTGACTGGCGGAAGGGTCACAGATACGCAGTATTTT
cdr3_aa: CASSLTGGRVTDTQYF

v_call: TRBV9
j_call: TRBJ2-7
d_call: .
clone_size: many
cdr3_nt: TGTGCCAGCAGCGCCTGGGGGGGGCACAACGAGCAGTACTTC
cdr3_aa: CASSAWGGHNEQYF